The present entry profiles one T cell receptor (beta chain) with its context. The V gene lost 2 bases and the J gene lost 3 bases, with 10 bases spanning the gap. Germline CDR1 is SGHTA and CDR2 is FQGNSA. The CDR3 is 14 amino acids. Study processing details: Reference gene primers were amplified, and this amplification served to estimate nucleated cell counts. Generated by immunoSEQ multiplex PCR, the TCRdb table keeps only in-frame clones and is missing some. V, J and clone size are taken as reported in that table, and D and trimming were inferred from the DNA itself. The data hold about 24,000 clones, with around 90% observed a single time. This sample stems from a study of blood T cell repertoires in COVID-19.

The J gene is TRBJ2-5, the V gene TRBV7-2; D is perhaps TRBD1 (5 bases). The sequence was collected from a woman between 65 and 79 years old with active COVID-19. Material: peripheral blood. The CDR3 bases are TGTGCCAGCAGCTTATTTGGGGCCAAAGAGACCCAGTACTTC. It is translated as CASSLFGAKETQYF. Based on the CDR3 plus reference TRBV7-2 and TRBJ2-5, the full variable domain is GAGVSQSPSNKVTEKGKDVELRCDPISGHTALYWYRQSLGQGLEFLIYFQGNSAPDKSGLPSDRFSAERTGGSVSTLTIQRTQQEDSAVYLCASSLFGAKETQYFGPGTRLLVL.